This is a list of T cell receptor beta chains from one sample in a study of breast tumors, draining lymph nodes, adjacent tissues. TCRdb itself ran the multiplex PCR reads through MiXCR, one entry per CDR3 protein. The sample lists some 120,000 distinct CDR3 sequences, 21% occurring once. Sequenced: axillary lymph node tissue. The source is a female donor with breast cancer. Some clones in this sample may be carry-over from other donors' samples. Each CDR3 is given without its conserved first and last residue. Fields, in order: J gene, clone size, CDR3 length, V gene, CDR3 protein. Only part of the rows carry a size: once, few, many, or a class if the clone is expanded.

TRBJ2-1	many	9	TRBV6-6	ASSFNNEQF
TRBJ2-7	many	12	TRBV18	ASSPGTNSYEQY
TRBJ2-1	many	15	TRBV20-1	SAHTTTSTNSYNEQF
TRBJ2-2	few	13	TRBV18	ASSPQETSLGELF
TRBJ2-3	many	14	TRBV11-2	ASSLGVGGSTDTQY
TRBJ2-2	many	11	TRBV11-2	ASSRPAGGELF
TRBJ2-3	.	10	TRBV30	AWSFMRDTQY
TRBJ1-2	.	12	TRBV12-3/TRBV12-4	ASRFFPGNYGYA
TRBJ2-7	many	12	TRBV6-1	ASSEALGLGEQY
TRBJ2-3	many	10	TRBV2	ASSGPQGTQY
TRBJ2-4	.	13	TRBV9	ASSVGPGMGNIQY
TRBJ2-3	many	8	TRBV12-3/TRBV12-4	ASSSTGQY
TRBJ2-2	.	13	TRBV6-5	ASSYLGTNTGELF
TRBJ2-7	many	13	TRBV7-2	ASSLSTGGLYEQY
TRBJ2-6	.	13	TRBV27	ASRSRWSGANVLT
TRBJ1-1	.	10	TRBV20-1	SARQGNPEAF
TRBJ2-2	many	10	TRBV12-3/TRBV12-4	ASAGATGELF
TRBJ2-2	many	12	TRBV7-3	ASSLTPGAGELF
TRBJ2-7	many	10	TRBV10-2	ASGGRGYEQY
TRBJ2-7	many	10	TRBV6-6	ASRTGSYEQY
TRBJ2-2	many	13	TRBV6-1	ASSEAAGNTGELF
TRBJ2-2	few	12	TRBV20-1	SAYDRGNTGELF
TRBJ1-1	.	15	TRBV29-1	SVVWAGGAHIGTEAF
TRBJ2-7	many	14	TRBV20-1	SARDPQGTSGNEQY
TRBJ2-1	many	13	TRBV20-1	SAINRGQPYNEQF
TRBJ2-5	many	10	TRBV11-2	ASSLATETQY
TRBJ2-3	many	18	TRBV25-1	ASSPVYRLGTDPNTDTQY
TRBJ2-3	many	10	TRBV2	ASSEMGYTQY
TRBJ1-5	few	16	TRBV15	ATRSGGQGLYSNQPQH
TRBJ1-2	.	13	TRBV3-1	ASSQESGVGYGYT
TRBJ1-2	many	10	TRBV6-4	ASSDPTDGYT
TRBJ2-7	many	13	TRBV7-2	ASSLASSGPYEQY
TRBJ2-2	many	13	TRBV9	ASSVAAELTGELF
TRBJ2-5	many	12	TRBV5-5	ASSLWTGQETQY
TRBJ2-2	many	14	TRBV6-4	ASSPGTGGFGGELF
TRBJ2-5	.	12	TRBV9	ASSSPGARETRY
TRBJ2-3	many	8	TRBV7-6	ASSLDTQY
TRBJ1-3	few	17	TRBV18	ASSLAPGGTANSGNTIY
TRBJ2-4	few	15	TRBV4-1	ASSQPRQGSRRHIQY
TRBJ2-7	many	12	TRBV6-5	ASSYPDRSYEQY
TRBJ2-1	many	15	TRBV19	ASSMDPAGGTYNEQF
TRBJ2-3	many	12	TRBV10-3	AISSGRGLDTQY
TRBJ2-7	many	15	TRBV7-9	ASSLGLGQGARNEQY
TRBJ1-5	many	12	TRBV7-3	ASSLTATGTPQH
TRBJ2-1	many	12	TRBV19	ASSPAYGLNEQF
TRBJ2-5	few	14	TRBV12-3/TRBV12-4	ASRPGLAASGETQY
TRBJ2-3	.	12	TRBV5-1	ASSQERSTDTQY
TRBJ2-7	many	13	TRBV7-2	ASSLVEYPSYEQY
TRBJ2-6	few	9	TRBV11-2	ASSPGNVLT
TRBJ2-2	many	14	TRBV7-3	ASSPPGTGGNGELF